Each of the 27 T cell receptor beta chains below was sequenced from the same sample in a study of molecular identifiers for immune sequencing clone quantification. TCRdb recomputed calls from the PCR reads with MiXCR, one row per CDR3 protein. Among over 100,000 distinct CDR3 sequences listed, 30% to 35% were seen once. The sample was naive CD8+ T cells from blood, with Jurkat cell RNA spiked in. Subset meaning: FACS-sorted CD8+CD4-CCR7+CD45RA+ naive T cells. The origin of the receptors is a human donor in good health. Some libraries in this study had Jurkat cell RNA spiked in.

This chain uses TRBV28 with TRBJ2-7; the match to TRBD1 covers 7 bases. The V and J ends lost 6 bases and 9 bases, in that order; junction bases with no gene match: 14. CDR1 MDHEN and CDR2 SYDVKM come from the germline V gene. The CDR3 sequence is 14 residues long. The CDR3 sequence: CASRGFDRAHGQYF. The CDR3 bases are TGTGCCAGCAGGGGATTCGACAGGGCCCACGGGCAGTACTTC.

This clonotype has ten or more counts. CDR3 sequence (DNA): TGTGCCAGCAGTGAGCAAACCGGGACAGGATACAATGAGCAGTTCTTC. Translating gives CASSEQTGTGYNEQFF. This chain links TRBV6-6 with TRBJ2-1; 8 nucleotides align to TRBD1. CDR1 and CDR2 from the germline V gene are MNHNY and SVGAGI (reference sequence). The CDR3 spans 16 residues. V gave up 5 bases and J gave up 4 bases; unmatched junction bases: 10.

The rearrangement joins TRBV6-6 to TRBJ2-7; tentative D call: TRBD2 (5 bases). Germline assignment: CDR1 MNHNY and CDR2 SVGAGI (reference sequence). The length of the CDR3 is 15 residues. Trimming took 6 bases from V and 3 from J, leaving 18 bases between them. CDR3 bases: TGTGCCAGCAGACCACCGCCGGACGGGAACTACGAGCAGTACTTC. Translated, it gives CASRPPPDGNYEQYF.

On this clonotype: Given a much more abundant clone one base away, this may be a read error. CDR3 protein: CASSQAAQGTDTQYF. For the CDR3, the DNA is TGCGCCAGCAGCCAAGCAGCGCAAGGCACAGATACGCAGTATTTT. The chain joins TRBV4-3 to TRBJ2-3; no reliable D call. The CDR3 is 15 amino acids. In germline, CDR1 is LGHNA, CDR2 YSLEER. V was trimmed by 1 base and J by 1 base, leaving 9 bases between them.

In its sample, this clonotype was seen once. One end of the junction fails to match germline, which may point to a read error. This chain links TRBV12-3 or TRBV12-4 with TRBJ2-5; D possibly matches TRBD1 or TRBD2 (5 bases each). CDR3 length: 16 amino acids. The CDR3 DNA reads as TGTGCCAGCAGTTTCTATGGATTTTCGGGGCCAGAGACCCAGAACTTC. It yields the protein CASSFYGFSGPETQNF.

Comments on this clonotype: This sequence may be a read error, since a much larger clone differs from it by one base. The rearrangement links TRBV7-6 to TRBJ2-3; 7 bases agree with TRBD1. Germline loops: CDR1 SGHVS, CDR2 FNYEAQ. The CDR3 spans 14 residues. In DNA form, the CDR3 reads TGTGCCAGCAGCTTAGCAGCAGGGACAGCTACGCAGTATTTT. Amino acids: CASSLAAGTATQYF. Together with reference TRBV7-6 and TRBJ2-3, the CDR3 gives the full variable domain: GAGVSQSPRYKVTKRGQDVALRCDPISGHVSLYWYRQALGQGPEFLTYFNYEAQQDKSGLPNDRFSAERPEGSISTLTIQRTEQRDSAMYRCASSLAAGTATQYFGPGTRLTVL.

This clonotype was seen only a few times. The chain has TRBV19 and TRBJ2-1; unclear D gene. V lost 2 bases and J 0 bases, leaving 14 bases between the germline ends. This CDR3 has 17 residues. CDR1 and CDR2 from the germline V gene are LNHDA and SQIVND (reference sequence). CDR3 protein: CASSIFGRRSSYNEQFF. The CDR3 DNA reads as TGTGCCAGTAGTATATTTGGGCGGCGGAGCTCCTACAATGAGCAGTTCTTC.

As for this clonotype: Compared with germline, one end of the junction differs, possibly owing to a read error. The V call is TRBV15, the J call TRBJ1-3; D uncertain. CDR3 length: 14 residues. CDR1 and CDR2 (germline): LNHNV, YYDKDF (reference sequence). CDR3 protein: CAASRDDSGNTIYF. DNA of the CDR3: TGTGCCGCCAGCAGAGACGACTCTGGAAACACCATATATTTT.

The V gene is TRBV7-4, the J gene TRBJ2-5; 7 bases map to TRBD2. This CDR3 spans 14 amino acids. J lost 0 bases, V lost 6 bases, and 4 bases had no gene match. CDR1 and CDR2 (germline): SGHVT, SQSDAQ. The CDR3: CASRRAGNQETQYF. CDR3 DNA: TGTGCCAGCAGGCGAGCGGGGAACCAAGAGACCCAGTACTTC.

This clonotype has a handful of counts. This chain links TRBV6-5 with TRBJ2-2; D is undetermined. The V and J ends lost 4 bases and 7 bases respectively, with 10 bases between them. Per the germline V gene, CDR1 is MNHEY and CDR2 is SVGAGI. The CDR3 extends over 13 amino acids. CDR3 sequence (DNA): TGTGCCAGCAGTTGGGATGCTCTCGGGGAGCTGTTTTTT. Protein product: CASSWDALGELFF.

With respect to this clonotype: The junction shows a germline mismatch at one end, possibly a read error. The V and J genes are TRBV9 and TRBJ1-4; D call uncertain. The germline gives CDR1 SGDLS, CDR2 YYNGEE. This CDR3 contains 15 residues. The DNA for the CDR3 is TGTGCCAGCGGCGTAGCTGGGGCAACTAATGAAAAACTGTTTTTT. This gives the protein CASGVAGATNEKLFF.

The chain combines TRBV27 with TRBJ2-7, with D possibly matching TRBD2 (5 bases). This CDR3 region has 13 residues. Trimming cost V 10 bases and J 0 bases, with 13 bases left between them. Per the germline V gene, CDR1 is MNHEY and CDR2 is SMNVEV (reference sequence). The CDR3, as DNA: TGTGCCACCGCACCGGGATTCTCCTACGAGCAGTACTTC. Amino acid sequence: CATAPGFSYEQYF.

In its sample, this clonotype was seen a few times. CDR3 DNA: TGTGCCACCCTCGGGGTGAGCTCTGGGGCCAACGTCCTGACTTTC. Protein product: CATLGVSSGANVLTF. This chain uses TRBV28 with TRBJ2-6, with D maybe TRBD2 (5 bases). Between the trimmed V and J ends, which lost 10 bases and 0 bases, there was a span of 13 bases. This CDR3 region has 15 residues. The germline CDR1 and CDR2 sequences are MDHEN and SYDVKM.

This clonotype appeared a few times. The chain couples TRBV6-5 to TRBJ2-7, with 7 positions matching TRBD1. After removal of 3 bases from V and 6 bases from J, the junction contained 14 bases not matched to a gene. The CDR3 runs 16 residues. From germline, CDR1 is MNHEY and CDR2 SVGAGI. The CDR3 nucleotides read TGTGCCAGCAGTTATCCCAGACAGGGCGGAGGCCTCGAGCAGTACTTC. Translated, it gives CASSYPRQGGGLEQYF.

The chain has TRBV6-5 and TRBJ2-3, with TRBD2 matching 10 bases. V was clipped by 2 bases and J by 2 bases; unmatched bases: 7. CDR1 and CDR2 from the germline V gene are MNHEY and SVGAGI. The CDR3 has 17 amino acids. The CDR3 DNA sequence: TGTGCCAGCAGTTACGGGATAGCGGGAGGAAACACAGATACGCAGTATTTT. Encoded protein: CASSYGIAGGNTDTQYF.

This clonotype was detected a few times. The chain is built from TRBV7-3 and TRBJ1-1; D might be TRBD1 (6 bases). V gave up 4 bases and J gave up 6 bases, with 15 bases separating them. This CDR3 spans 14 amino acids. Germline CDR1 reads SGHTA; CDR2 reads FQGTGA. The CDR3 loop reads CASSSAPGAAEAFF. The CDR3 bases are TGTGCCAGCAGCTCCGCCCCAGGGGCCGCTGAAGCTTTCTTT.

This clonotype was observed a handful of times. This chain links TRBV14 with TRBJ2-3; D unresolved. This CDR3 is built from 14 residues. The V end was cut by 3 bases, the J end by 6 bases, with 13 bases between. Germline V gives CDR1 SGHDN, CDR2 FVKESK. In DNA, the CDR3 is TGTGCCAGCAGCCAGGACGGTCTGCTGGATACGCAGTATTTT. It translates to CASSQDGLLDTQYF.

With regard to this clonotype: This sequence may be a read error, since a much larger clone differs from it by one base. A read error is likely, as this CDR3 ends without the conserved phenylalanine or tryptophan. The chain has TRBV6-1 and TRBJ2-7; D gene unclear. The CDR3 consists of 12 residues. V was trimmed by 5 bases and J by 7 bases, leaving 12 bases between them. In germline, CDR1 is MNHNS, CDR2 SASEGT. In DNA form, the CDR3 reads TGTGCCAGCAGTATAAGCTCTACGGAGCAGTACTAC. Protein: CASSISSTEQYY.

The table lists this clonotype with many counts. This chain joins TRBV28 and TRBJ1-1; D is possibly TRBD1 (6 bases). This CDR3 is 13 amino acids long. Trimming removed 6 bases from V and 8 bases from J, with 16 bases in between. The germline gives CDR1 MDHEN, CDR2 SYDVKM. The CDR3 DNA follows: TGTGCCAGCAGGGCTCGGGGGGCGCAGGAAGCTTTCTTT. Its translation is CASRARGAQEAFF.

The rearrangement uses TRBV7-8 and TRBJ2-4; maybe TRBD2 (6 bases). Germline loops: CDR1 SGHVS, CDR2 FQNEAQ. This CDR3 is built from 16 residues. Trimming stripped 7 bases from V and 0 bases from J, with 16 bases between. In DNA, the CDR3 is TGTGCCAGCACCGGAGTCGGCGGGGTAGCCAAAAACATTCAGTACTTC. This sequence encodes CASTGVGGVAKNIQYF. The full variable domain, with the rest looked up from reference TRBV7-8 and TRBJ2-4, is GAGVSQSPRYKVAKRGQDVALRCDPISGHVSLFWYQQALGQGPEFLTYFQNEAQLDKSGLPSDRFFAERPEGSVSTLKIQRTQQEDSAVYLCASTGVGGVAKNIQYFGAGTRLSVL.

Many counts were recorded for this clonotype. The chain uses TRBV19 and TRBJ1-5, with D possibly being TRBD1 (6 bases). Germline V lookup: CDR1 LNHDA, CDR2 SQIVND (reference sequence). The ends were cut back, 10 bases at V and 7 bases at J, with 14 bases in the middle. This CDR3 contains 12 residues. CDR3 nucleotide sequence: TGTGCCACTAAACAGGGCGGGCAGCCCCAGCATTTT. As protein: CATKQGGQPQHF.

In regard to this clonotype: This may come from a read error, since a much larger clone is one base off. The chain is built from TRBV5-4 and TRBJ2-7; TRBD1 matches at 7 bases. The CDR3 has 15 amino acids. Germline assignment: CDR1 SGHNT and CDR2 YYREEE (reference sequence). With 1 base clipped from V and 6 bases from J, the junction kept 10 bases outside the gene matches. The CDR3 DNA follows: TGTGCCAGCAGCTTGAAGCGACAGGGACCCTTCGAGCAGTACTTC. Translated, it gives CASSLKRQGPFEQYF.

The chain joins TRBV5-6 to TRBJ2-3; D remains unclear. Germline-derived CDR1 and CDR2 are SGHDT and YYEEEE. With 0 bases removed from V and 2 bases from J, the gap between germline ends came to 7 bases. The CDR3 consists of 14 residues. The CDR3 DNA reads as TGTGCCAGCAGCTTGGTCGAGTTCACAGATACGCAGTATTTT. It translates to CASSLVEFTDTQYF.

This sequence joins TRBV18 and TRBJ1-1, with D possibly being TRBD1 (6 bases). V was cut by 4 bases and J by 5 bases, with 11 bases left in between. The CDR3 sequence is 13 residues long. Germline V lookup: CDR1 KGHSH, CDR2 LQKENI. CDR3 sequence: CASSLRGETEAFF. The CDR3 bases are TGTGCCAGCTCACTAAGGGGGGAAACTGAAGCTTTCTTT.

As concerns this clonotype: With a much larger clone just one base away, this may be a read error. CDR3: CARSLEVQETQYF. The DNA of the CDR3 is TGTGCCCGCAGCTTGGAGGTGCAAGAGACCCAGTACTTC. V is TRBV5-6 and J is TRBJ2-5, with D tentatively TRBD2 (5 bases). CDR1 SGHDT and CDR2 YYEEEE come from the germline V gene. The CDR3 sequence is 13 residues long.

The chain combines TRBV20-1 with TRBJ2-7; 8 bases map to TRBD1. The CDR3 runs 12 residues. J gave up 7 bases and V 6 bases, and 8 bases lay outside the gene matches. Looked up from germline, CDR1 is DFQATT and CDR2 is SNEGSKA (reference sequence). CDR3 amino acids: CSATDRAGEQYF. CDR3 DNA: TGCAGTGCAACGGACAGGGCGGGGGAGCAGTACTTC.

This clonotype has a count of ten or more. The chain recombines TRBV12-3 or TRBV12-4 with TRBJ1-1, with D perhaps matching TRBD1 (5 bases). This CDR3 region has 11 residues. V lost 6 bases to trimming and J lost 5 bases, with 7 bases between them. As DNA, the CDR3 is TGTGCCAGCAGGGGGGGAACTGAAGCTTTCTTT. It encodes CASRGGTEAFF.